The 28 T cell receptor beta chains below were found in one sample sequenced in a study of T cells in Graves' hyperthyroidism and ophthalmopathy. Authors of the study amplified TCR beta CDR3 regions from RNA transcripts. A first-round RT-PCR of the TCR CDR3 used the HTBI primer set. TCRdb redid the calling of the multiplex PCR reads with MiXCR, one entry per CDR3 protein. The sample carries hundreds of thousands of distinct CDR3 sequences, more than 15% recorded once. Sequencing input: blood. These TCRs come from a woman aged 55-69 years with Graves' ophthalmopathy.

This clonotype was found many times. This chain links TRBV12-3 or TRBV12-4 with TRBJ1-2, with 12 bases matching TRBD1. The CDR3 has 18 residues. Trimming cost V 6 bases and J 6 bases; bases outside gene matches: 17. As DNA, the CDR3 is TGTGCCAGCAGACCAGACCGGGACAGGGGGCGGGTAGAGGATGGCTACACCTTC. It codes for CASRPDRDRGRVEDGYTF.

In this sample, this clonotype turned up many times. The chain couples TRBV2 to TRBJ2-3; 9 bases are shared with TRBD2. Germline lookup yields CDR1 SNHLY and CDR2 FYNNEI. This CDR3 contains 14 residues. The junction had 4 bases not matched to a gene; V was cut back by 4 bases and J by 5 bases. CDR3 protein: CASSGAGGLDTQYF. In DNA, the CDR3 is TGTGCCAGCAGTGGCGCGGGGGGGCTAGATACGCAGTATTTT. Looking up the rest from reference TRBV2 and TRBJ2-3 gives the full variable domain: EPEVTQTPSHQVTQMGQEVILRCVPISNHLYFYWYRQILGQKVEFLVSFYNNEISEKSEIFDDQFSVERPDGSNFTLKIRSTKLEDSAMYFCASSGAGGLDTQYFGPGTRLTVL.

This chain's CDR3 is CASSLERREQYF. Written as DNA, the CDR3 is TGTGCCAGCAGCCTCGAACGAAGGGAGCAGTACTTC. J is TRBJ2-7 and V is TRBV5-6; no clear D. CDR1 SGHDT and CDR2 YYEEEE come from the germline V gene. V gave up 4 bases and J gave up 7 bases, with 12 bases separating them. There are 12 residues in the CDR3.

This clonotype was observed at least ten times. V gene TRBV7-2 combines with J gene TRBJ2-3, with D unclear. This CDR3 comprises 14 residues. V lost 0 bases and J lost 4, with 8 bases in between. Germline loops: CDR1 SGHTA, CDR2 FQGNSA. For the CDR3, the DNA is TGTGCCAGCAGCTTAGCTCGCGGCTCAGATACGCAGTATTTT. It codes for CASSLARGSDTQYF.

This clonotype was counted at least ten times. V gene TRBV6-1 combines with J gene TRBJ2-7; 7 nucleotides agree with TRBD1. Germline V CDR1 and CDR2: MNHNS, SASEGT. Unmatched junction bases numbered 8, after V lost 4 bases and J lost 5 bases. This CDR3 contains 14 residues. CDR3 sequence reads: CASSATQGLDEQYF. The CDR3 DNA sequence: TGTGCCAGCAGTGCTACACAGGGGCTGGACGAGCAGTACTTC.

The table lists this clonotype with a few counts. The V call is TRBV7-2, the J call TRBJ2-3; TRBD1 might be the D (6 bases). Trimming cost V 6 bases and J 5 bases, with 18 bases left between them. The CDR3 consists of 15 residues. Per the germline V gene, CDR1 is SGHTA and CDR2 is FQGNSA. The CDR3 coding sequence is TGTGCCAGCAGTTTCCGGACAGAGGGCGTAGATACGCAGTATTTT. It encodes CASSFRTEGVDTQYF.

The chain joins TRBV20-1 to TRBJ2-7; D is perhaps TRBD1 (5 bases). The germline V and J ends were trimmed by 0 bases and 5 bases, with 20 bases remaining between them. Looked up from germline, CDR1 is DFQATT and CDR2 is SNEGSKA (reference sequence). The CDR3 runs to 16 residues. The CDR3 here is CSARDGGAGFVDEQYF. The DNA of the CDR3 is TGCAGTGCTAGAGATGGTGGCGCAGGGTTCGTGGACGAGCAGTACTTC.

The CDR3 protein is CASSDYSSETYNEQFF. In nucleotides, the CDR3 is TGCGCCAGCAGTGATTATTCATCCGAGACTTACAATGAGCAGTTCTTC. This chain joins TRBV10-1 and TRBJ2-1; unclear D gene. The CDR3 is 16 residues long. Germline V gene sequence: CDR1 WNHNN, CDR2 SYGVQD (reference sequence). V was cut by 3 bases and J by 4 bases, with 16 bases left in between.

This clonotype was counted only a few times. The gene calls are TRBV6-6 and TRBJ2-1, with D unclear. V gave up 0 bases and J gave up 5 bases, with 5 bases separating them. The CDR3 is 13 residues long. Per the germline V gene, CDR1 is MNHNY and CDR2 is SVGAGI (reference sequence). For the CDR3, the DNA is TGTGCCAGCAGTTACTCGAGAGACAATGAGCAGTTCTTC. Translating gives CASSYSRDNEQFF.

This clonotype occurred many times. The chain recombines TRBV12-3 or TRBV12-4 with TRBJ2-5, with D possibly matching TRBD2 (6 bases). The CDR3 spans 14 residues. V was trimmed by 7 bases and J by 2 bases, leaving 14 bases between them. The chain's CDR3 is CASNTGLRQETQYF. DNA for the CDR3: TGTGCCAGCAACACGGGACTCCGTCAAGAGACCCAGTACTTC.

This clonotype was observed at least ten times. V is TRBV28 and J is TRBJ2-3; possibly TRBD1 for D (5 bases). Trimming stripped 6 bases from V and 0 bases from J, with 10 bases between. Germline V gene data show CDR1 as MDHEN and CDR2 as SYDVKM. The CDR3 spans 14 residues. DNA for the CDR3: TGTGCCAGCAGGGGGCACTCTAGCACAGATACGCAGTATTTT. It translates to CASRGHSSTDTQYF.

For this clonotype: A much larger clone sits a single nucleotide away, making a read error possible. The chain combines TRBV7-2 with TRBJ2-2; D is unclear. The DNA end favors TRBJ1-1, so the J call may be wrong. The CDR3 has 13 amino acids. Germline CDR1 and CDR2: SGHTA and FQGNSA. This CDR3 is CASSLYQTTGAFF. The DNA for the CDR3 is TGTGCCAGCAGCTTATATCAGACCACTGGAGCTTTCTTT.

Ten or more counts support this clonotype. The gene calls are TRBV7-2 and TRBJ2-1; D possibly uses TRBD1 or TRBD2 (6 bases each). V dropped 0 bases and J dropped 9 bases, with 15 bases sitting between them. The CDR3 is 15 amino acids. Germline values: CDR1 SGHTA, CDR2 FQGNSA. The CDR3 DNA follows: TGTGCCAGCAGCTTAGCCGAACTGGGGGGCTTTGAGCAGTTCTTC. Translation gives CASSLAELGGFEQFF. Based on the CDR3 plus reference TRBV7-2 and TRBJ2-1, the full variable domain is GAGVSQSPSNKVTEKGKDVELRCDPISGHTALYWYRQSLGQGLEFLIYFQGNSAPDKSGLPSDRFSAERTGGSVSTLTIQRTQQEDSAVYLCASSLAELGGFEQFFGPGTRLTVL.

This clonotype has a count of ten or more. This chain uses TRBV20-1 with TRBJ2-3, with 8 bases lining up with TRBD2. With 0 bases clipped from V and 0 bases from J, the junction kept 5 bases outside the gene matches. From germline, CDR1 is DFQATT and CDR2 SNEGSKA (reference sequence). The CDR3 runs 16 residues. The CDR3 loop reads CSARDLSSGSTDTQYF. The CDR3 DNA sequence: TGCAGTGCTAGAGATTTGTCTAGCGGGAGCACAGATACGCAGTATTTT.

The sample holds many counts of this clonotype. The V gene is TRBV10-1, the J gene TRBJ2-1; TRBD1 is a possible D gene (7 bases). The CDR3 covers 16 residues. The ends were cut back, 0 bases at V and 12 bases at J, with 21 bases in the middle. Germline CDR1 reads WNHNN; CDR2 reads SYGVQD (reference sequence). The CDR3 region is CASSESGGQTHSGQFF. CDR3 nucleotide sequence: TGCGCCAGCAGTGAGTCGGGGGGACAGACCCACTCAGGGCAGTTCTTC.

This clonotype was counted between two and nine times. The chain links TRBV7-9 to TRBJ1-2; D perhaps matches TRBD1 (5 bases). The CDR3 sequence is 12 residues long. V was clipped by 5 bases and J by 8 bases, with 12 bases between them. Germline V CDR1 and CDR2: SEHNR, FQNEAQ (reference sequence). For the CDR3, the DNA is TGTGCCAGCAGCCGACCAGGGAGAGGCTACACCTTC. It is translated as CASSRPGRGYTF.

This clonotype was seen ten or more times. The chain combines TRBV7-2 with TRBJ2-7, with a tentative D call TRBD2 (7 bases). The CDR3 spans 14 residues. Trimming pared 2 bases from V and 7 bases from J, leaving 15 bases between. In germline, CDR1 is SGHTA, CDR2 FQGNSA. CDR3 DNA: TGTGCCAGCAGCTTAAGTCCAGGGGAGGGGGAGCAGTACTTC. The encoded protein is CASSLSPGEGEQYF.

This clonotype was recorded at least ten times. This chain uses TRBV12-3 or TRBV12-4 with TRBJ2-7, with 8 nucleotides matching TRBD1. With 5 bases clipped from V and 4 bases from J, the junction kept 1 base outside the gene matches. The CDR3 contains 12 residues. The CDR3 region has the DNA TGTGCCAGCAGTCGGGACAGGTACGAGCAGTACTTC. It is translated as CASSRDRYEQYF.

This chain links TRBV4-1 with TRBJ1-5; no clear D gene. CDR1 MGHRA and CDR2 YSYEKL come from the germline V gene. With 1 base removed from V and 8 bases from J, the gap between germline ends came to 24 bases. CDR3 length equals 18 residues. CDR3 sequence (DNA): TGCGCCAGCAGCCAAGGATTAGTTCTTCCCGGGATTAATGAGCCCCAGCATTTT. Its translation is CASSQGLVLPGINEPQHF.

As for this clonotype: One junction end does not reproduce the germline sequence, and a read error may be involved. The chain employs TRBV20-1 and TRBJ2-7; tentative D call: TRBD1 (6 bases). This CDR3 has 15 amino acids. CDR1 and CDR2 from the germline V gene are DFQATT and SNEGSKA (reference sequence). For the CDR3, the DNA is TGCAGTGCTCGAGAATCCGGGACATACGCCTACGGGCAGTACTTC. Translation gives CSARESGTYAYGQYF.

V usage is TRBV29-1 and J usage is TRBJ1-2, with D maybe TRBD1 (6 bases). CDR1 SQVTM and CDR2 ANQGSEA come from the germline V gene. Trimming removed 0 bases from V and 6 bases from J, with 11 bases in between. The CDR3 length is 13 residues. CDR3 in amino acids: CSVEDYRDNGYTF. DNA for the CDR3: TGCAGCGTTGAAGATTACAGGGACAATGGCTACACCTTC.

The V call is TRBV6-1, the J call TRBJ2-3; maybe TRBD1 (5 bases). Germline-derived CDR1 and CDR2 are MNHNS and SASEGT. This CDR3 is built from 13 residues. V shed 8 bases and J shed 2 bases, with 11 bases lying between them. CDR3 amino acids: CASEDTNTDTQYF. CDR3 sequence (DNA): TGTGCCAGCGAGGACACGAACACAGATACGCAGTATTTT.

At least ten counts were recorded for this clonotype. The V and J genes are TRBV11-2 and TRBJ2-4; 7 bases fit TRBD1. In germline, CDR1 is SGHAT, CDR2 FQNNGV. This CDR3 spans 14 amino acids. Trimming at V came to 5 bases and at J to 6 bases, leaving 7 bases not matched to a gene. The CDR3 loop reads CASSKRDRGNIQYF. CDR3 DNA sequence: TGTGCCAGCAGCAAACGGGACAGAGGAAACATTCAGTACTTC.

In its sample, this clonotype was seen many times. V is TRBV15 and J is TRBJ1-2, with D uncertain. CDR3 size: 15 residues. CDR1 and CDR2 from the germline V gene are LNHNV and YYDKDF (reference sequence). V lost 5 bases and J lost 7, with 20 bases in between. CDR3 DNA sequence: TGTGCCACCAGCGCTCTGCCGGCCAATATTCCTGGCTACACCTTC. It translates to CATSALPANIPGYTF.

The chain carries TRBV5-1 and TRBJ2-3; D remains unclear. The CDR3 spans 14 residues. Trimming shortened V by 4 bases and J by 1 base, and 10 bases separated the two germline ends. Per the germline V gene, CDR1 is SGHRS and CDR2 is YFSETQ. CDR3 DNA sequence: TGCGCCAGCAGCCCCACTGAGGGCACAGATACGCAGTATTTT. Encoded protein: CASSPTEGTDTQYF. Filled out from reference TRBV5-1 and TRBJ2-3, the complete variable domain reads KAGVTQTPRYLIKTRGQQVTLSCSPISGHRSVSWYQQTPGQGLQFLFEYFSETQRNKGNFPGRFSGRQFSNSRSEMNVSTLELGDSALYLCASSPTEGTDTQYFGPGTRLTVL.

This clonotype was observed at least ten times. The gene calls are TRBV7-2 and TRBJ2-1; D is unclear. V lost 3 bases, J lost 5 bases, and 11 bases lay in between. CDR3 size: 14 residues. Germline assignment: CDR1 SGHTA and CDR2 FQGNSA. CDR3 amino acids: CASSLGLSNNEQFF. The DNA of the CDR3 is TGTGCCAGCAGCTTGGGTCTGAGCAACAATGAGCAGTTCTTC.

The gene calls are TRBV6-5 and TRBJ1-2, with D possibly TRBD1 on 5 matching bases. Germline lookup yields CDR1 MNHEY and CDR2 SVGAGI. The CDR3 sequence is 14 residues long. Trimming left V 0 bases short and J 5 bases short, with 10 bases between. CDR3 nucleotides: TGTGCCAGCAGTTACTCAGGAAGGGGTTATGGCTACACCTTC. This gives the protein CASSYSGRGYGYTF.

The V and J genes are TRBV5-4 and TRBJ2-2; D perhaps matches TRBD1 (6 bases). Trimming pared 4 bases from V and 4 bases from J, leaving 17 bases between. The CDR3 runs 16 residues. CDR1 and CDR2 from the germline V gene are SGHNT and YYREEE (reference sequence). CDR3 DNA sequence: TGTGCCAGCAGCCCCACAGGGTCGGTGCGCACCGGGGAGCTGTTTTTT. It codes for CASSPTGSVRTGELFF.